This T cell receptor (beta chain) was recorded in a study of cytomegalovirus exposure and HLA in healthy donors. Study findings and constraints: Versus the roughly 700-donor mean, an Asian-associated ancestry cluster reportedly showed fewer N-insertions in a later analysis.

The length of the CDR3 is 13 residues. Trimming pared 4 bases from V and 6 bases from J, leaving 12 bases between. Per germline, CDR1 SGHRS and CDR2 YFSETQ. It was with 60 Vbeta and 13 Jbeta primers that the PCR ran. Sequencing was performed with immunoSEQ multiplex PCR; in TCRdb, only in-frame clones are kept and a portion is missing. The profile shows 150,000 to 200,000 clones, more than 65% of them singletons. Comment on this clone: Its antigen is not identified.

This sequence joins TRBV5-1 and TRBJ2-3; D unclear. Sequencing was performed on PBMCs. This clonotype originated in a girl aged 5 to 17 in good health and CMV-seropositive. CDR3 bases: TGCGCCAGCAGCGTCGACACGGCGGATACGCAGTATTTT. Encoded protein: CASSVDTADTQYF. The full variable domain, rest sourced from reference TRBV5-1 and TRBJ2-3, is KAGVTQTPRYLIKTRGQQVTLSCSPISGHRSVSWYQQTPGQGLQFLFEYFSETQRNKGNFPGRFSGRQFSNSRSEMNVSTLELGDSALYLCASSVDTADTQYFGPGTRLTVL.